The 20 T cell receptor beta chains given below trace back to one sample, sequenced in a study of OX40 agonist ivuxolimab in advanced cancers. Method: immunoSEQ multiplex PCR; TCRdb's copy keeps in-frame clones and lacks some. The sample shows more than 50,000 clones, 85% of them seen only once. The sequenced sample was CD4+ or CD8+ T cells sorted from blood, obtained in a trial of the OX40 agonist ivuxolimab. Receptors originate from an adult with an advanced solid tumor such as melanoma, head and neck, liver or kidney cancer.

The chain links TRBV2 to TRBJ2-3, with TRBD2 matching 10 bases. Germline V gene data show CDR1 as SNHLY and CDR2 as FYNNEI. This CDR3 comprises 15 residues. V was clipped by 6 bases and J by 4 bases; unmatched bases: 7. CDR3 sequence: CASRASGGAADTQYF. CDR3 bases: TGTGCCAGCAGGGCGAGCGGGGGGGCCGCAGATACGCAGTATTTT.

This chain links TRBV7-8 with TRBJ1-2, with D tentatively TRBD1 (5 bases). The CDR3 is 15 residues long. The germline CDR1 and CDR2 sequences are SGHVS and FQNEAQ. With 2 bases removed from V and 4 bases from J, the gap between germline ends came to 14 bases. The CDR3 coding sequence is TGTGCCAGCAGCTTACTACCAGGGAGTTCCTATGGCTACACCTTC. This encodes CASSLLPGSSYGYTF.

The rearrangement uses TRBV28 and TRBJ1-1, with unresolved D. This CDR3 comprises 12 residues. Trimming removed 5 bases from V and 0 bases from J, with 4 bases in between. From germline, CDR1 is MDHEN and CDR2 SYDVKM. DNA of the CDR3: TGTGCCAGCAGTGACCTGAACACTGAAGCTTTCTTT. This translates into CASSDLNTEAFF.

This sequence joins TRBV5-3 and TRBJ1-6; TRBD1 might be the D (5 bases). TRBV5-3 is given ORF status, its function remaining uncertain. CDR3 length equals 15 residues. V gave up 2 bases and J gave up 1 base, with 7 bases separating them. The CDR3: CARSFGGSYNSPLHF. DNA for the CDR3: TGTGCCAGAAGCTTCGGGGGTTCCTATAATTCACCCCTCCACTTT.

The CDR3 loop reads CASSPAQRVLTDTQYF. The CDR3 region has the DNA TGTGCCAGCAGTCCCGCGCAGAGGGTCCTTACAGATACGCAGTATTTT. The chain links TRBV28 to TRBJ2-3; TRBD2 might be the D (5 bases). V dropped 5 bases and J dropped 3 bases, with 18 bases sitting between them. This CDR3 spans 16 amino acids. Per germline, CDR1 MDHEN and CDR2 SYDVKM.

This clone was counted only a few times. J is TRBJ2-7 and V is TRBV28, with D maybe TRBD2 (6 bases). Germline CDR1 reads MDHEN; CDR2 reads SYDVKM. The CDR3 extends over 14 amino acids. V lost 4 bases and J 7 bases, leaving 17 bases between the germline ends. CDR3 coding DNA: TGTGCCAGCAGTTGGGGACGAGTGGCGGGGGAGCAGTACTTC. This translates into CASSWGRVAGEQYF.

The chain employs TRBV4-1 and TRBJ2-2; 7 nucleotides line up with TRBD2. V lost 4 bases to trimming and J lost 1 base; unmatched junction nucleotides: 6. This CDR3 contains 16 residues. Per germline, CDR1 MGHRA and CDR2 YSYEKL. CDR3 loop: CASSPWAGENTGELFF. DNA of the CDR3: TGCGCCAGCAGCCCATGGGCGGGAGAGAACACCGGGGAGCTGTTTTTT.

The rearrangement links TRBV6-5 to TRBJ2-1; D not certain. Trimming cost V 0 bases and J 7 bases, with 16 bases left between them. Germline V gives CDR1 MNHEY, CDR2 SVGAGI. This CDR3 is 16 amino acids long. The CDR3 coding sequence is TGTGCCAGCAGTTACTCGACGACTTCCCCTGGGAATGAGCAGTTCTTC. Translating it yields CASSYSTTSPGNEQFF.

V and J are TRBV7-3 and TRBJ2-2; D remains ambiguous. Per germline, CDR1 SGHTA and CDR2 FQGTGA. This CDR3 has 13 residues. Deletions cut 3 bases from V and 7 bases from J, with 9 bases between. The CDR3 DNA sequence: TGTGCCAGCAGCTTTCGACCCCTCGGGGAGCTGTTTTTT. As protein: CASSFRPLGELFF.

CDR3 coding DNA: TGTGCCTGGAGTGTTAAGGAGCAGTTCTTC. This codes for CAWSVKEQFF. The rearrangement joins TRBV30 to TRBJ2-1, with no clear D. In germline, CDR1 is GTSNPN, CDR2 SVGIG (reference sequence). This CDR3 contains 10 residues. The V end lost 0 bases, the J end lost 10 bases, and 4 bases lay between the germline ends. Full variable domain (missing parts from reference TRBV30 and TRBJ2-1): SQTIHQWPATLVQPVGSPLSLECTVEGTSNPNLYWYRQAAGRGLQLLFYSVGIGQISSEVPQNLSASRPQDRQFILSSKKLLLSDSGFYLCAWSVKEQFFGPGTRLTVL.

In its sample, this clone was seen once. The chain combines TRBV9 with TRBJ1-1, with D uncertain. The germline V and J ends were trimmed by 0 bases and 7 bases, with 10 bases remaining between them. CDR1 and CDR2 from the germline V gene are SGDLS and YYNGEE. CDR3 length: 13 amino acids. The CDR3 DNA follows: TGTGCCAGCAGCGTAGCTACGGGGAGTGAAGCTTTCTTT. This sequence encodes CASSVATGSEAFF.

The chain recombines TRBV28 with TRBJ2-3; D is possibly TRBD2 (6 bases). V lost 3 bases and J lost 4, with 14 bases in between. The CDR3 consists of 15 residues. Germline V lookup: CDR1 MDHEN, CDR2 SYDVKM. CDR3 nucleotide sequence: TGTGCCAGCAGTTTCACGGGACTCCTATCAGATACGCAGTATTTT. It encodes CASSFTGLLSDTQYF. Full variable domain (outside the CDR3, taken from reference TRBV28 and TRBJ2-3): DVKVTQSSRYLVKRTGEKVFLECVQDMDHENMFWYRQDPGLGLRLIYFSYDVKMKEKGDIPEGYSVSREKKERFSLILESASTNQTSMYLCASSFTGLLSDTQYFGPGTRLTVL.

This chain links TRBV5-1 with TRBJ2-7; D is perhaps TRBD1 (5 bases). This CDR3 is built from 13 residues. Germline CDR1 SGHRS, CDR2 YFSETQ. The ends were cut back, 5 bases at V and 1 base at J, with 10 bases in the middle. The CDR3 DNA follows: TGCGCCAGCAGTTCGGACAATTCCTACGAGCAGTACTTC. Amino acid sequence: CASSSDNSYEQYF.

This clone turned up a few times. The V and J genes are TRBV6-1 and TRBJ1-2; D is perhaps TRBD1 (6 bases). This CDR3 has 11 amino acids. Germline values: CDR1 MNHNS, CDR2 SASEGT. With 6 bases removed from V and 8 bases from J, the gap between germline ends came to 10 bases. CDR3 in DNA: TGTGCCAGCAGGGACAGTTTCGGCTACACCTTC. This codes for CASRDSFGYTF.

The rearrangement joins TRBV4-1 to TRBJ1-1; 7 nucleotides line up with TRBD1. V was clipped by 4 bases and J by 1 base; unmatched bases: 15. Germline V gene lookup returns CDR1 MGHRA and CDR2 YSYEKL. The CDR3 contains 18 residues. CDR3 nucleotide sequence: TGCGCCAGCAGCCCAGGACGCCTAGGGGGCCGTGGGAACACTGAAGCTTTCTTT. Amino acid sequence: CASSPGRLGGRGNTEAFF.

The genes are TRBV6-6 and TRBJ2-7, with 11 bases identical to TRBD2. The V gene end was trimmed by 6 bases and the J gene end by 2 bases; junction bases not matched to a gene: 6. Germline loops: CDR1 MNHNY, CDR2 SVGAGI (reference sequence). There are 15 residues in the CDR3. The CDR3: CASRPTSGGTYEQYF. DNA for the CDR3: TGTGCCAGCAGACCAACTAGCGGGGGAACCTACGAGCAGTACTTC.

This chain connects TRBV7-5 to TRBJ1-6. TRBV7-5 is a recognized pseudogene. The CDR3 spans 17 residues. The CDR3 here is CARSHRLGGAGNSPLHF. The DNA for the CDR3 is TGTGCCAGAAGTCACCGTTTGGGGGGCGCTGGGAATTCACCCCTCCACTTT.

The DNA of the CDR3 is TGTGCCAGCTCATCGGGACAGAGATTTACTGAAGCTTTCTTT. The encoded protein is CASSSGQRFTEAFF. The V and J genes are TRBV18 and TRBJ1-1; 7 bases fit TRBD1. Trimming removed 5 bases from V and 5 bases from J; junction bases left unmatched: 8. CDR3 length equals 14 residues. Germline V gene lookup returns CDR1 KGHSH and CDR2 LQKENI.

V is TRBV23-1 and J is TRBJ2-5; the D is unclear. Judging by the DNA end, TRBJ2-7 fits better; the J call may be wrong. TRBV23-1 is an ORF, with its function uncertain. CDR3 size: 14 residues. The CDR3 spells CASSLGSRSYEQYF. CDR3 DNA sequence: TGCGCCAGCAGTCTGGGTTCTAGGAGTTACGAGCAGTACTTC.

The rearrangement joins TRBV28 to TRBJ1-6; D might be TRBD1 (5 bases). The CDR3 length is 14 residues. From germline, CDR1 is MDHEN and CDR2 SYDVKM. V lost 7 bases and J 5 bases, leaving 12 bases between the germline ends. In DNA, the CDR3 is TGTGCCAGCATTGACAGTCCAGATAATTCACCCCTCCACTTT. It codes for CASIDSPDNSPLHF.